The sequence of this TCR beta chain was determined in a study of shared clonotypes between healthy human individuals. Findings and caveats of the study: The diversity represented, both genetic and in exposure history, was limited by few donors. Naive subsets usually exceeded memory subsets in estimated richness.

V lost 5 bases and J lost 6, with 13 bases in between. This CDR3 contains 14 residues. Germline CDR1 and CDR2: SGHAT and FQNNGV. Measured with immunoSEQ multiplex PCR; TCRdb has only the in-frame clones, and not every one. The data hold about 2.4 million clones, with around 90% observed a single time. As to this clone: The antigen remains undetermined.

Splitting of CD4+ cells produced CD45RA+ naive and CD45RA-negative memory subsets. The V call is TRBV11-2, the J call TRBJ2-2; no clear D. Sequencing was performed on naive CD4+ T cells sorted from blood. Subset specified: CD45RA+ positively selected. This TCR derives from a man younger than 30 in good health. CDR3 sequence (DNA): TGTGCCAGCAGCCCGAACCGGGTCTCCGGGGAGCTGTTTTTT. Encoded protein: CASSPNRVSGELFF. The entire variable domain, with the rest obtained from reference TRBV11-2 and TRBJ2-2, is as follows: EAGVAQSPRYKIIEKRQSVAFWCNPISGHATLYWYQQILGQGPKLLIQFQNNGVVDDSQLPKDRFSAERLKGVDSTLKIQPAKLEDSAVYLCASSPNRVSGELFFGEGSRLTVL.